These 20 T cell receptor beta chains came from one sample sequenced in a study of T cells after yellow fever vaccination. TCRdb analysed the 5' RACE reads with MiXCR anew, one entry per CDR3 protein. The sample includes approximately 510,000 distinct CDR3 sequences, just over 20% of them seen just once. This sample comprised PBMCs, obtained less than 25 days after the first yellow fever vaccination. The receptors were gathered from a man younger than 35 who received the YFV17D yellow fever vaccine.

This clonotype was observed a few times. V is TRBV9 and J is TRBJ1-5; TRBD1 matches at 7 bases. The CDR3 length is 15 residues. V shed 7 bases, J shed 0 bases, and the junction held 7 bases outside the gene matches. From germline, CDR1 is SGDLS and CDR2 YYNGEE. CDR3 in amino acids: CASGQGGNSNQPQHF. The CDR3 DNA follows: TGTGCCAGCGGGCAGGGGGGGAATAGCAATCAGCCCCAGCATTTT.

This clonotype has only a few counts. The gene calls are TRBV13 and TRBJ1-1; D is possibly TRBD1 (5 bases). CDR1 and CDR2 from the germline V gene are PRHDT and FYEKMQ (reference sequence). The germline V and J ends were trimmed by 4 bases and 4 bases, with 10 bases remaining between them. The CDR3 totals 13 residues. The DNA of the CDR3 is TGTGCCAGCAGCTCCAGGGCTGCCACTGAAGCTTTCTTT. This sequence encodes CASSSRAATEAFF.

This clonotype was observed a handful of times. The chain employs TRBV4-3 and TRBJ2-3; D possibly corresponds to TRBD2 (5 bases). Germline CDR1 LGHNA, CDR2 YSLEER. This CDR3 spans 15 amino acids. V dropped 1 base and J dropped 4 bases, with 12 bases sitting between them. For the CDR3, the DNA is TGCGCCAGCAGCCAAGTTCCGGTCGGGGCAGATACGCAGTATTTT. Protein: CASSQVPVGADTQYF.

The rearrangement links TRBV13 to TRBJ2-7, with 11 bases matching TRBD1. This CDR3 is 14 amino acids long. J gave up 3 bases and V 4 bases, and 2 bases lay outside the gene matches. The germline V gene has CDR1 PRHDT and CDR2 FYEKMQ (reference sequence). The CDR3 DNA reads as TGTGCCAGCAGCTCGGGACAGGGGGTCTACGAGCAGTACTTC. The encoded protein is CASSSGQGVYEQYF.

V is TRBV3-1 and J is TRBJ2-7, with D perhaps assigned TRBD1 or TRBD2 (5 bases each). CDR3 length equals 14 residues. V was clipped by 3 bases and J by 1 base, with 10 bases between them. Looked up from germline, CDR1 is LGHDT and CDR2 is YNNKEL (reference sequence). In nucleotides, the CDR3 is TGTGCCAGCAGCCAGGGGGTCAGATCCTACGAGCAGTACTTC. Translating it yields CASSQGVRSYEQYF.

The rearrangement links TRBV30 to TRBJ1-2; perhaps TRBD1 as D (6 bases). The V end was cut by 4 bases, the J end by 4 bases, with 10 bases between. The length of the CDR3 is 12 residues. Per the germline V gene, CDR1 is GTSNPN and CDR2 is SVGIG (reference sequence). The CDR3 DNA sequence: TGTGCCTGGACAACAGGGACCTATGGCTACACCTTC. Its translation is CAWTTGTYGYTF. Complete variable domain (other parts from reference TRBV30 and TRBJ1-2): SQTIHQWPATLVQPVGSPLSLECTVEGTSNPNLYWYRQAAGRGLQLLFYSVGIGQISSEVPQNLSASRPQDRQFILSSKKLLLSDSGFYLCAWTTGTYGYTFGSGTRLTVV.

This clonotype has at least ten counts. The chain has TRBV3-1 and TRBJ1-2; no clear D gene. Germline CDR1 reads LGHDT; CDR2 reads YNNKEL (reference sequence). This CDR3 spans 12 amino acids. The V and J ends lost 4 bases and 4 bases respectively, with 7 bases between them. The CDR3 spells CASSRESYGYTF. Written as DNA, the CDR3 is TGTGCCAGCAGCCGAGAGTCCTATGGCTACACCTTC.

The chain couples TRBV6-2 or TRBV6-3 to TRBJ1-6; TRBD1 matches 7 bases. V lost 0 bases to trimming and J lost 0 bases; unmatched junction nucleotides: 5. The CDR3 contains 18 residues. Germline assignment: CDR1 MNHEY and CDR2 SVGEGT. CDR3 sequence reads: CASSYSDRRSSYNSPLHF. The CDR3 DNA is TGTGCCAGCAGTTACTCGGACAGGAGGAGCTCCTATAATTCACCCCTCCACTTT.

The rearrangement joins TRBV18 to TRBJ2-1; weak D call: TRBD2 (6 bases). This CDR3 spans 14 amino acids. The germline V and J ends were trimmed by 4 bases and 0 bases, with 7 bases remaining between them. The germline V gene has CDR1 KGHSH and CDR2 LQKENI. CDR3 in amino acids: CASSRLVSYNEQFF. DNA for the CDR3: TGTGCCAGCTCACGACTAGTCTCCTACAATGAGCAGTTCTTC.

This CDR3 reads CASSQVGLAQETQYF. The CDR3 DNA reads TGTGCCAGCAGCCAAGTAGGACTAGCACAAGAGACCCAGTACTTC. The chain is built from TRBV4-2 and TRBJ2-5; 8 nucleotides align to TRBD2. The CDR3 is 15 residues long. In germline, CDR1 is LGHNA, CDR2 YNFKEQ. V lost 1 base and J lost 2; bases outside the gene matches: 3.

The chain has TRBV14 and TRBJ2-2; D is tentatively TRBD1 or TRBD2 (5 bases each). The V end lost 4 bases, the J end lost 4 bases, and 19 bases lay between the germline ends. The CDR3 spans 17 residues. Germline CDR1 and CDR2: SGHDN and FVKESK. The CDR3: CASSLFSGTEATGELFF. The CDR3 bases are TGTGCCAGCAGCCTCTTCTCCGGGACCGAGGCCACCGGGGAGCTGTTTTTT.

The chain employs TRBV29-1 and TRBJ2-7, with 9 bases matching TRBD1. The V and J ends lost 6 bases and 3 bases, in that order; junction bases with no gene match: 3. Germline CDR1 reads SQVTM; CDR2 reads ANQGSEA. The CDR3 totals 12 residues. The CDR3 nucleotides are TGCAGCGTAAAGACAGGGGGCTACGAGCAGTACTTC. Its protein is CSVKTGGYEQYF.

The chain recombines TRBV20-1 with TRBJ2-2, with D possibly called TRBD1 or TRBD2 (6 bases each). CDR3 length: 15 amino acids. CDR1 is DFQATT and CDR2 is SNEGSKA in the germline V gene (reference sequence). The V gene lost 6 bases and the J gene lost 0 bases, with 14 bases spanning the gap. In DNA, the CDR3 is TGCAGTGCCCCCCTCGGGGGCGCGAACACCGGGGAGCTGTTTTTT. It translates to CSAPLGGANTGELFF.

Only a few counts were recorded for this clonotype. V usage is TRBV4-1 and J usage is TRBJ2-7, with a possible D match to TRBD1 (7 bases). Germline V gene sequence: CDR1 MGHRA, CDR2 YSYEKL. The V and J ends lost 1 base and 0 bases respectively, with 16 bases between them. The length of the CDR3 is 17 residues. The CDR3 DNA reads TGCGCCAGCAGCCAAGGAGGGGGCGGGGTCCTCTCCTACGAGCAGTACTTC. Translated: CASSQGGGGVLSYEQYF.

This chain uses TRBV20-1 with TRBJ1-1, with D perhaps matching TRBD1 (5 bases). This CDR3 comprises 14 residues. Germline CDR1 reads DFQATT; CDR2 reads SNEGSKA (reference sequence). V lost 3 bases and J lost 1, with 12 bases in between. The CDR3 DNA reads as TGCAGTGCTAGGGGGCAGGGTGGGAACACTGAAGCTTTCTTT. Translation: CSARGQGGNTEAFF.

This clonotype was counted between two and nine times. The CDR3 reads CASSRPGTGRVAQYF. The CDR3 DNA follows: TGTGCCAGCAGTCGTCCCGGGACAGGTCGTGTGGCGCAGTATTTT. The J gene is TRBJ2-3, the V gene TRBV12-3 or TRBV12-4; TRBD1 agrees at 8 bases. There are 15 residues in the CDR3. The trim removed 5 bases at V and 10 bases at J, leaving 14 bases unmatched.

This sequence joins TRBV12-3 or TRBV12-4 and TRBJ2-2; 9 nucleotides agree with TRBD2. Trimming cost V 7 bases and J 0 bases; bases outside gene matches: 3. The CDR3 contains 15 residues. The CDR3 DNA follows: TGTGCCAGCAATCCTAGCGGGGCGAACACCGGGGAGCTGTTTTTT. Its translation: CASNPSGANTGELFF.

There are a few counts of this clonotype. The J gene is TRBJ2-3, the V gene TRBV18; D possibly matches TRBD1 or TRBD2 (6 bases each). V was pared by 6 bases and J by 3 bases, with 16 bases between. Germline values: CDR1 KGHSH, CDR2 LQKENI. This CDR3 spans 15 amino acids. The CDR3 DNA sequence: TGTGCCAGCTCCCAAGCTGGGGGGCTGACAGATACGCAGTATTTT. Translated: CASSQAGGLTDTQYF. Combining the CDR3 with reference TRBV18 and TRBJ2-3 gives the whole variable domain NAGVMQNPRHLVRRRGQEARLRCSPMKGHSHVYWYRQLPEEGLKFMVYLQKENIIDESGMPKERFSAEFPKEGPSILRIQQVVRGDSAAYFCASSQAGGLTDTQYFGPGTRLTVL.

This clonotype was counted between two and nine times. The CDR3 protein is CSASLWGTTYEQYF. The CDR3 DNA sequence: TGCAGTGCTAGCCTCTGGGGGACCACCTACGAGCAGTACTTC. The V and J genes are TRBV20-1 and TRBJ2-7; D possibly uses TRBD1 or TRBD2 (5 bases each). This CDR3 is 14 amino acids long. Germline V gives CDR1 DFQATT, CDR2 SNEGSKA (reference sequence). Trimming stripped 3 bases from V and 2 bases from J, with 14 bases between.

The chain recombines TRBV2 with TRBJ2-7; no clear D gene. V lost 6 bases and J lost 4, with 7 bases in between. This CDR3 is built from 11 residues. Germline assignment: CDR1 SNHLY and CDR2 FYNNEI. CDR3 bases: TGTGCCAGCAGGGACCGATACGAGCAGTACGTC. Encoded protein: CASRDRYEQYV.